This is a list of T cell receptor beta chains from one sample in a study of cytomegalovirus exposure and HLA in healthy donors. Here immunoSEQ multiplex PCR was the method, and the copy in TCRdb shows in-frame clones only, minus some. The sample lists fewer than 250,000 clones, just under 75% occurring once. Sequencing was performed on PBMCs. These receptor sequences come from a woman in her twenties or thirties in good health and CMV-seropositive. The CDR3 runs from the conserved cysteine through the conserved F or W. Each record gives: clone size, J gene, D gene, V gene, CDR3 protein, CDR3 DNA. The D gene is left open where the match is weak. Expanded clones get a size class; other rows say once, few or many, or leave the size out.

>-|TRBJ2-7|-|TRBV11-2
CASSGRGYYEQYF
TGTGCCAGCAGCGGCCGCGGGTACTACGAGCAGTACTTC
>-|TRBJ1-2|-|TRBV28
CASSFRTVSYGYTF
TGTGCCAGCAGTTTTAGGACAGTTAGCTATGGCTACACCTTC
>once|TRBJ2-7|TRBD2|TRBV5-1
CASSLGSGSYEQYF
TGCGCCAGCAGCTTGGGAAGCGGGAGTTACGAGCAGTACTTC
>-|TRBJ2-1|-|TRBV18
CASSPSTGLGEQFF
TGTGCCAGCTCACCGAGTACAGGGCTCGGTGAGCAGTTCTTC
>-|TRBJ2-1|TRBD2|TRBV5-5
CASSSRTSGGNEQFF
TGTGCCAGCAGCTCTCGGACTAGCGGTGGGAATGAGCAGTTCTTC
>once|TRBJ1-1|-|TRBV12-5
CASGLATQGIYTEAFF
TGTGCTAGTGGTTTGGCCACACAGGGTATCTACACTGAAGCTTTCTTT
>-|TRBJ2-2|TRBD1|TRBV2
CASSPQGANTGELFF
TGTGCCAGCAGTCCTCAGGGGGCGAACACCGGGGAGCTGTTTTTT
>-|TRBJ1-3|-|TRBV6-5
CASSYYSGNTIYF
TGTGCCAGCAGTTACTATAGTGGAAACACCATATATTTT
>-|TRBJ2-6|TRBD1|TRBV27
CASTTLRQGTGANVLTF
TGTGCCAGCACCACCCTCAGACAGGGGACTGGGGCCAACGTCCTGACTTTC
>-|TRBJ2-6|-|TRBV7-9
CASSSPVLGEAGANVLTF
TGTGCCAGCAGCTCACCAGTTTTAGGGGAAGCGGGGGCCAACGTCCTGACTTTC
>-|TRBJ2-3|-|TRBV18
CASSSSRSTSTDTQYF
TGTGCCAGCTCATCATCCCGGTCCACGAGCACAGATACGCAGTATTTT
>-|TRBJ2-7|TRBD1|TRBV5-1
CASADRVDSYEQYF
TGCGCCAGCGCGGACAGGGTGGACTCCTACGAGCAGTACTTC
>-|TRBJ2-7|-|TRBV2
CASSGGYEQYF
TGTGCCAGCAGTGGGGGCTACGAGCAGTACTTC
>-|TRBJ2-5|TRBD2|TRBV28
CASSSWTATSLAGGPPWTQYF
TGTGCCAGCAGTTCATGGACAGCCACCTCACTAGCGGGAGGACCGCCATGGACCCAGTACTTC
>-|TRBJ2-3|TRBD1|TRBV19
CASSALRQGARREDSTDTQYF
TGTGCCAGTAGTGCACTAAGACAGGGGGCGAGGCGGGAGGATAGCACAGATACGCAGTATTTT
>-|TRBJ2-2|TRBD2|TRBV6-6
CASSYETSGFTGELFF
TGTGCCAGCAGTTACGAGACTAGCGGGTTTACCGGGGAGCTGTTTTTT
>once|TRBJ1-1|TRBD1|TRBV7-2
CASSPRTGNTEAFF
TGTGCCAGCAGCCCCCGGACAGGGAACACTGAAGCTTTCTTT
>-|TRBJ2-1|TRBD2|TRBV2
CASSPNPSGNEQFF
TGTGCCAGCAGTCCAAACCCTAGCGGCAATGAGCAGTTCTTC
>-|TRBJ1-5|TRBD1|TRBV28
CASTLGRGQGLGQPQHF
TGTGCCAGCACCCTTGGGAGGGGACAGGGGCTCGGTCAGCCCCAGCATTTT
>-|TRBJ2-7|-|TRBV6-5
CASSYSLESEQYF
TGTGCCAGCAGTTACTCCCTTGAGTCAGAGCAGTACTTC
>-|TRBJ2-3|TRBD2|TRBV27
CASSLYSPHVAGGEADTQYF
TGTGCCAGCAGTTTATATAGCCCCCATGTGGCGGGAGGGGAGGCAGATACGCAGTATTTT
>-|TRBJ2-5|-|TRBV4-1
CASSQDGSDQETQYF
TGCGCCAGCAGCCAAGATGGGAGCGACCAAGAGACCCAGTACTTC